A selection of T cell receptor beta chains follows, all from one sample in a study of blood T cells in healthy people across ages. TCRdb re-called the 5' RACE reads with MiXCR, one entry per CDR3 protein. The sample consists of 1.4 million to 1.5 million distinct CDR3 sequences, approximately 38% of them appearing once. Sequencing was carried out using blood. These receptors were obtained from a woman between 18 and 30 years old in good health. CDR3s include the opening cysteine and the closing phenylalanine or tryptophan. The order of the fields is D gene, clone size, J gene, V gene, CDR3 protein, CDR3 DNA. D genes are given only for firm matches. Size values are once, few and many counts, or a class for expanded clones, and some rows have none.

d_gene: -; abundance: -; j_gene: TRBJ2-6; v_gene: TRBV27; CDR3aa: CASRGRSGANVLTF; CDR3nt: TGTGCCAGCAGGGGGCGATCAGGGGCCAACGTCCTGACTTTC
d_gene: TRBD1; abundance: -; j_gene: TRBJ2-1; v_gene: TRBV7-6; CDR3aa: CASSYTGGSNNEQFF; CDR3nt: TGTGCCAGCAGCTACACAGGGGGGTCCAACAATGAGCAGTTCTTC
d_gene: TRBD1; abundance: few; j_gene: TRBJ2-7; v_gene: TRBV5-1; CDR3aa: CASSPRGTGGFYEQYF; CDR3nt: TGCGCCAGCAGTCCGCGCGGGACAGGGGGCTTTTACGAGCAGTACTTC
d_gene: -; abundance: -; j_gene: TRBJ1-2; v_gene: TRBV29-1; CDR3aa: CSVEENQGYGYTF; CDR3nt: TGCAGCGTTGAAGAGAACCAGGGTTATGGCTACACCTTC
d_gene: -; abundance: -; j_gene: TRBJ2-3; v_gene: TRBV9; CDR3aa: CASSPEGHTQYF; CDR3nt: TGTGCCAGCAGCCCCGAGGGCCATACGCAGTATTTT
d_gene: -; abundance: -; j_gene: TRBJ2-1; v_gene: TRBV28; CDR3aa: CASSLGGASGNEQFF; CDR3nt: TGTGCCAGCAGTTTAGGGGGGGCCTCCGGAAATGAGCAGTTCTTC
d_gene: TRBD2; abundance: many; j_gene: TRBJ2-7; v_gene: TRBV29-1; CDR3aa: CSARGGRSYEQYF; CDR3nt: TGCAGCGCCCGGGGGGGCCGTTCCTACGAGCAGTACTTC
d_gene: TRBD1; abundance: few; j_gene: TRBJ1-6; v_gene: TRBV25-1; CDR3aa: CASSEYWDRGNNSPLHF; CDR3nt: TGTGCCAGCAGTGAATATTGGGACAGGGGGAATAATTCACCCCTCCACTTT
d_gene: TRBD1; abundance: -; j_gene: TRBJ1-5; v_gene: TRBV20-1; CDR3aa: CSATGDLNQPQHF; CDR3nt: TGCAGTGCCACAGGGGACCTTAATCAGCCCCAGCATTTT
d_gene: TRBD2; abundance: many; j_gene: TRBJ2-7; v_gene: TRBV11-2; CDR3aa: CASSLLGAGVGYEQYF; CDR3nt: TGTGCCAGCAGCCTATTAGGAGCGGGAGTAGGCTACGAGCAGTACTTC
d_gene: TRBD1; abundance: -; j_gene: TRBJ2-3; v_gene: TRBV12-3/TRBV12-4; CDR3aa: CASSLEGGWADTQYF; CDR3nt: TGTGCCAGCAGTTTAGAAGGGGGCTGGGCAGATACGCAGTATTTT
d_gene: TRBD2; abundance: -; j_gene: TRBJ2-1; v_gene: TRBV20-1; CDR3aa: CSARDMGTSGFF; CDR3nt: TGCAGTGCTAGAGACATGGGGACTAGCGGGTTCTTC
d_gene: TRBD1; abundance: many; j_gene: TRBJ1-2; v_gene: TRBV29-1; CDR3aa: CSVETGGGYTF; CDR3nt: TGCAGCGTTGAAACAGGGGGTGGCTACACCTTC
d_gene: -; abundance: once; j_gene: TRBJ1-3; v_gene: TRBV20-1; CDR3aa: CSARGVNGNTIYF; CDR3nt: TGCAGTGCTAGAGGGGTTAATGGAAACACCATATATTTT
d_gene: TRBD2; abundance: few; j_gene: TRBJ2-3; v_gene: TRBV7-8; CDR3aa: CASSRRLAGGDTQYF; CDR3nt: TGTGCCAGCAGCAGACGACTAGCGGGGGGAGATACGCAGTATTTT
d_gene: TRBD1; abundance: -; j_gene: TRBJ1-1; v_gene: TRBV7-9; CDR3aa: CASSERGQGLNTEAFF; CDR3nt: TGTGCCAGCAGTGAGAGGGGACAGGGATTGAACACTGAAGCTTTCTTT
d_gene: -; abundance: -; j_gene: TRBJ2-7; v_gene: TRBV27; CDR3aa: CASTSTSSYEQYF; CDR3nt: TGTGCCAGCACGTCGACTAGTTCCTACGAGCAGTACTTC
d_gene: -; abundance: -; j_gene: TRBJ2-7; v_gene: TRBV7-8; CDR3aa: CASSLKAPGLPYPQYF; CDR3nt: TGTGCCAGCAGCTTAAAGGCCCCGGGACTCCCATATCCCCAGTACTTC
d_gene: -; abundance: once; j_gene: TRBJ1-2; v_gene: TRBV12-3/TRBV12-4; CDR3aa: CASSLGGTSGGGYTF; CDR3nt: TGTGCCAGCAGTTTAGGAGGGACCTCGGGCGGTGGCTACACCTTC
d_gene: TRBD1; abundance: -; j_gene: TRBJ2-7; v_gene: TRBV20-1; CDR3aa: CSARDPDRRTYEQYF; CDR3nt: TGCAGTGCTAGAGACCCGGACAGGAGAACCTACGAGCAGTACTTC
d_gene: TRBD2; abundance: few; j_gene: TRBJ2-4; v_gene: TRBV29-1; CDR3aa: CSVFERGDLAKNIQYF; CDR3nt: TGCAGCGTTTTCGAGCGGGGGGACCTAGCCAAAAACATTCAGTACTTC
d_gene: -; abundance: -; j_gene: TRBJ2-7; v_gene: TRBV28; CDR3aa: CASSSEGGHYNEQYF; CDR3nt: TGTGCCAGCAGTTCGGAGGGGGGGCACTACAATGAGCAGTACTTC
d_gene: -; abundance: -; j_gene: TRBJ1-1; v_gene: TRBV6-1; CDR3aa: CASSMTGMNTEAFF; CDR3nt: TGTGCCAGCAGCATGACAGGAATGAACACTGAAGCTTTCTTT
d_gene: -; abundance: few; j_gene: TRBJ1-5; v_gene: TRBV20-1; CDR3aa: CSASSGDSNQPQHF; CDR3nt: TGCAGTGCTAGTTCTGGAGATAGCAATCAGCCCCAGCATTTT
d_gene: -; abundance: many; j_gene: TRBJ2-5; v_gene: TRBV29-1; CDR3aa: CSVETGLGETQYF; CDR3nt: TGCAGCGTTGAAACAGGGTTGGGAGAGACCCAGTACTTC
d_gene: TRBD2; abundance: -; j_gene: TRBJ2-3; v_gene: TRBV6-5; CDR3aa: CASSYQREFGDTQYF; CDR3nt: TGTGCCAGCAGTTACCAGCGGGAGTTCGGAGATACGCAGTATTTT
d_gene: TRBD2; abundance: few; j_gene: TRBJ2-5; v_gene: TRBV5-1; CDR3aa: CASSLVEIAGGQETQYF; CDR3nt: TGCGCCAGCAGCTTGGTCGAAATAGCGGGAGGACAAGAGACCCAGTACTTC
d_gene: TRBD1; abundance: -; j_gene: TRBJ2-2; v_gene: TRBV20-1; CDR3aa: CSARIWDRGLAGELFF; CDR3nt: TGCAGTGCTAGAATATGGGACAGGGGGCTCGCCGGGGAGCTGTTTTTT
d_gene: TRBD1; abundance: -; j_gene: TRBJ2-7; v_gene: TRBV28; CDR3aa: CASSSTQGEFSYEQYF; CDR3nt: TGTGCCAGCAGCTCTACACAGGGGGAATTCTCCTACGAGCAGTACTTC
d_gene: TRBD2; abundance: -; j_gene: TRBJ2-3; v_gene: TRBV25-1; CDR3aa: CASSPAGGRLNTQYF; CDR3nt: TGTGCCAGCAGCCCAGCGGGGGGACGTCTAAATACGCAGTATTTT
d_gene: TRBD2; abundance: -; j_gene: TRBJ2-3; v_gene: TRBV20-1; CDR3aa: CSAPTSGGGDTQYF; CDR3nt: TGCAGTGCTCCGACTAGCGGGGGGGGAGATACGCAGTATTTT
d_gene: -; abundance: -; j_gene: TRBJ2-7; v_gene: TRBV10-2; CDR3aa: CASSVWDAYEHYF; CDR3nt: TGCGCCAGCAGTGTGTGGGACGCCTACGAGCACTACTTC
d_gene: -; abundance: -; j_gene: TRBJ1-2; v_gene: TRBV6-5; CDR3aa: CASSYSQTANYGYTF; CDR3nt: TGTGCCAGCAGTTACTCCCAGACAGCTAACTATGGCTACACCTTC
d_gene: TRBD1; abundance: few; j_gene: TRBJ2-7; v_gene: TRBV28; CDR3aa: CASRVTGEPLYEQYF; CDR3nt: TGTGCCAGCAGAGTCACAGGGGAGCCCTTGTACGAGCAGTACTTC
d_gene: TRBD1; abundance: few; j_gene: TRBJ2-1; v_gene: TRBV7-9; CDR3aa: CASSLVRSGQGYNEQFF; CDR3nt: TGTGCCAGCAGCTTAGTCAGGTCGGGACAGGGGTACAATGAGCAGTTCTTC
d_gene: -; abundance: -; j_gene: TRBJ1-1; v_gene: TRBV29-1; CDR3aa: CSGGWTTEAFF; CDR3nt: TGCAGCGGGGGCTGGACCACTGAAGCTTTCTTT
d_gene: TRBD2; abundance: -; j_gene: TRBJ2-3; v_gene: TRBV7-9; CDR3aa: CASSIPPLAGVVDTQYF; CDR3nt: TGTGCCAGCAGTATCCCCCCACTAGCGGGGGTGGTAGATACGCAGTATTTT
d_gene: TRBD2; abundance: few; j_gene: TRBJ2-7; v_gene: TRBV20-1; CDR3aa: CSANQRGGPSSYNEQYF; CDR3nt: TGCAGTGCCAACCAGCGGGGGGGCCCCAGCTCCTACAATGAGCAGTACTTC
d_gene: -; abundance: -; j_gene: TRBJ1-1; v_gene: TRBV2; CDR3aa: CASTAEGNTEAFF; CDR3nt: TGTGCCAGCACGGCCGAGGGGAACACTGAAGCTTTCTTT
d_gene: -; abundance: few; j_gene: TRBJ1-1; v_gene: TRBV4-1; CDR3aa: CASSPSWANTEAFF; CDR3nt: TGCGCCAGCAGCCCAAGCTGGGCGAACACTGAAGCTTTCTTT
d_gene: -; abundance: few; j_gene: TRBJ2-3; v_gene: TRBV20-1; CDR3aa: CSARDRPGLTDTQYF; CDR3nt: TGCAGTGCTAGAGATCGTCCAGGACTCACAGATACGCAGTATTTT
d_gene: -; abundance: few; j_gene: TRBJ2-1; v_gene: TRBV12-3/TRBV12-4; CDR3aa: CASTSGRSYNEQFF; CDR3nt: TGTGCCAGCACCTCAGGGCGCTCCTACAATGAGCAGTTCTTC
d_gene: -; abundance: -; j_gene: TRBJ2-5; v_gene: TRBV6-6; CDR3aa: CASRGDYQETQYF; CDR3nt: TGTGCCAGCAGGGGAGATTACCAAGAGACCCAGTACTTC
d_gene: -; abundance: -; j_gene: TRBJ2-7; v_gene: TRBV5-1; CDR3aa: CASSEPGLDEQYF; CDR3nt: TGCGCCAGCAGCGAACCGGGACTCGACGAGCAGTACTTC
d_gene: -; abundance: -; j_gene: TRBJ2-1; v_gene: TRBV6-5; CDR3aa: CASSRTRTGSYNEQFF; CDR3nt: TGTGCCAGCAGTAGAACCCGCACTGGCTCCTACAATGAGCAGTTCTTC
d_gene: -; abundance: -; j_gene: TRBJ2-5; v_gene: TRBV7-9; CDR3aa: CASSATDRETQYF; CDR3nt: TGTGCCAGCAGCGCGACAGACAGAGAGACCCAGTACTTC
d_gene: -; abundance: few; j_gene: TRBJ1-2; v_gene: TRBV13; CDR3aa: CASSPSTARHYGYTF; CDR3nt: TGTGCCAGCAGCCCCTCAACCGCCAGGCACTATGGCTACACCTTC
d_gene: -; abundance: -; j_gene: TRBJ2-7; v_gene: TRBV2; CDR3aa: CASEEGPISYEQYF; CDR3nt: TGTGCCAGCGAAGAGGGACCCATCTCCTACGAGCAGTACTTC
d_gene: TRBD2; abundance: -; j_gene: TRBJ2-7; v_gene: TRBV12-3/TRBV12-4; CDR3aa: CASSQLAGSGEQYF; CDR3nt: TGTGCCAGCAGTCAACTAGCGGGGTCCGGCGAGCAGTACTTC
d_gene: -; abundance: -; j_gene: TRBJ2-1; v_gene: TRBV27; CDR3aa: CASSTSGQWFNEQFF; CDR3nt: TGTGCCAGCAGTACCTCCGGACAGTGGTTCAATGAGCAGTTCTTC
d_gene: -; abundance: few; j_gene: TRBJ2-5; v_gene: TRBV4-2; CDR3aa: CASSQDRQGKGETQYF; CDR3nt: TGTGCCAGCAGCCAAGATCGGCAGGGAAAGGGAGAGACCCAGTACTTC
d_gene: -; abundance: -; j_gene: TRBJ2-3; v_gene: TRBV5-1; CDR3aa: CASSLGSYLWADTQYF; CDR3nt: TGCGCCAGCAGCTTGGGGAGTTACCTTTGGGCGGATACGCAGTATTTT
d_gene: -; abundance: few; j_gene: TRBJ2-7; v_gene: TRBV29-1; CDR3aa: CSVEGGGHYNEQYF; CDR3nt: TGCAGCGTTGAGGGCGGTGGACACTACAATGAGCAGTACTTC